One sample yielded the 25 T cell receptor beta chains listed below, sequenced in a study of blood T cell repertoires in COVID-19. TCRdb's table, derived via immunoSEQ multiplex PCR, lists solely in-frame clones and lacks some. The table has 19,000 or so clones, approximately 83% seen once. Specimen: peripheral blood. Every receptor here comes from a human donor in a cohort sampled during active COVID-19.

CDR3 in amino acids: CASSVGGKGPASSYNEQFF. Written as DNA, the CDR3 is TGTGCCAGCAGCGTAGGGGGTAAGGGGCCGGCGTCCTCCTACAATGAGCAGTTCTTC. The gene calls are TRBV9 and TRBJ2-1; possibly TRBD1 for D (5 bases). V gave up 0 bases and J gave up 0 bases, with 19 bases separating them. Germline CDR1 reads SGDLS; CDR2 reads YYNGEE. This CDR3 has 19 amino acids.

The gene calls are TRBV7-9 and TRBJ1-2; 8 nucleotides match TRBD1. Germline V CDR1 and CDR2: SEHNR, FQNEAQ (reference sequence). The junction had 3 bases not matched to a gene; V was cut back by 2 bases and J by 7 bases. The CDR3 is made up of 13 amino acids. The CDR3 nucleotides read TGTGCCAGCAGCTTATCAGGGGGCCGTGGCTACACCTTC. It encodes CASSLSGGRGYTF. The full variable domain, its missing parts supplied by reference TRBV7-9 and TRBJ1-2, is DTGVSQNPRHKITKRGQNVTFRCDPISEHNRLYWYRQTLGQGPEFLTYFQNEAQLEKSRLLSDRFSAERPKGSFSTLEIQRTEQGDSAMYLCASSLSGGRGYTFGSGTRLTVV.

The V and J genes are TRBV24-1 and TRBJ2-1; 10 nucleotides agree with TRBD2. Germline V gene data show CDR1 as KGHDR and CDR2 as SFDVKD. V was pared by 6 bases and J by 6 bases, with 4 bases of the junction left unmatched. The CDR3 runs to 14 residues. This CDR3 reads CATSPSGRPNEQFF. The DNA for the CDR3 is TGTGCCACCAGTCCTAGCGGGAGACCCAATGAGCAGTTCTTC.

The chain employs TRBV4-2 and TRBJ2-5; 10 nucleotides match TRBD2. Germline-derived CDR1 and CDR2 are LGHNA and YNFKEQ. The trim removed 1 base at V and 3 bases at J, leaving 2 bases unmatched. The CDR3 consists of 15 residues. For the CDR3, the DNA is TGTGCCAGCAGCCAAGGGGGGACTAGCGAAGAGACCCAGTACTTC. It specifies CASSQGGTSEETQYF.

This clone showed up just a few times. The genes are TRBV6-2 or TRBV6-3 and TRBJ2-2, with TRBD1 matching 9 bases. The J segment lost 3 bases and the V segment lost 5 bases, leaving 4 bases of the junction unmatched. The CDR3 runs 15 residues. Germline CDR1 and CDR2: MNHEY and SVGEGT. The CDR3 DNA follows: TGTGCCAGCAGTCGACAGGGGGTCCACACCGGGGAGCTGTTTTTT. Translating it yields CASSRQGVHTGELFF.

The chain joins TRBV2 to TRBJ1-5, with 7 positions matching TRBD1. V was pared by 3 bases and J by 6 bases, with 8 bases of the junction left unmatched. This CDR3 has 15 residues. The germline gives CDR1 SNHLY, CDR2 FYNNEI. CDR3 residues: CASSDGGPGGQPQHF. DNA of the CDR3: TGTGCCAGCAGTGATGGGGGGCCAGGGGGTCAGCCCCAGCATTTT.

This chain joins TRBV28 and TRBJ2-2; D may be TRBD1 (6 bases). This CDR3 region has 16 residues. Germline V gives CDR1 MDHEN, CDR2 SYDVKM. V was pared by 3 bases and J by 6 bases, with 17 bases between. The CDR3 region is CASSFQGLVGPGELFF. CDR3 in DNA: TGTGCCAGCAGTTTTCAGGGGCTAGTAGGACCCGGGGAGCTGTTTTTT.

This chain links TRBV28 with TRBJ2-5, with D uncertain. V lost 0 bases and J lost 2, with 4 bases in between. CDR3 size: 13 residues. Germline V gives CDR1 MDHEN, CDR2 SYDVKM. The CDR3 protein is CASSLWSQETQYF. For the CDR3, the DNA is TGTGCCAGCAGTTTATGGAGTCAAGAGACCCAGTACTTC.

This chain links TRBV30 with TRBJ2-7; TRBD1 agrees at 7 bases. This CDR3 spans 12 amino acids. Per germline, CDR1 GTSNPN and CDR2 SVGIG (reference sequence). V trimming: 5 bases; J trimming: 5 bases; junction bases outside the gene matches: 6. Written as DNA, the CDR3 is TGTGCCTGGGAAGGACAGGCCAACGAGCAGTACTTC. Its translation: CAWEGQANEQYF.

This rearrangement joins TRBV6-4 to TRBJ2-7; tentatively, D is TRBD1 (5 bases). The germline V gene has CDR1 MRHNA and CDR2 SNTAGT. V lost 7 bases, J lost 4 bases, and 23 bases lay in between. The CDR3 contains 16 residues. CDR3 sequence (DNA): TGTGCCAGCATCCCACCCTCCAGGGTGAGCATTTACGAGCAGTACTTC. It codes for CASIPPSRVSIYEQYF.

The chain couples TRBV25-1 to TRBJ2-7, with D possibly TRBD2 on 6 matching bases. This CDR3 region has 17 residues. V gave up 2 bases and J gave up 3 bases, with 20 bases separating them. CDR1 MGHDK and CDR2 SYGVNS come from the germline V gene. The CDR3 region has the DNA TGTGCCAGCAGTGAAGTGGGCGGGGCTAGCGAAAGCTACGAGCAGTACTTC. It is translated as CASSEVGGASESYEQYF.

Judged by abundance, this clone is medium-sized (0.01 to 0.1%). V gene TRBV6-2 or TRBV6-3 combines with J gene TRBJ2-7; no firm D call. The CDR3 has 13 amino acids. The V end lost 6 bases, the J end lost 2 bases, and 11 bases lay between the germline ends. Germline lookup yields CDR1 MNHEY and CDR2 SVGEGT. As DNA, the CDR3 is TGTGCCAGCAGCGCCGGTGAAACCTACGAGCAGTACTTC. Protein product: CASSAGETYEQYF.

The J gene is TRBJ2-5, the V gene TRBV28, with a tentative D call TRBD2 (5 bases). The V gene's germline CDR1 is MDHEN and CDR2 SYDVKM. This CDR3 comprises 16 residues. With 7 bases removed from V and 1 base from J, the gap between germline ends came to 19 bases. The DNA for the CDR3 is TGTGCCAGCACCTTGGTGGCGGGCCGCCTCCAAGAGACCCAGTACTTC. It yields the protein CASTLVAGRLQETQYF.

The sample holds one count of this clone. This rearrangement joins TRBV7-2 to TRBJ2-5; unclear D gene. CDR1 and CDR2 (germline): SGHTA, FQGNSA. This CDR3 has 11 amino acids. The ends were cut back, 6 bases at V and 5 bases at J, with 7 bases in the middle. In nucleotides, the CDR3 is TGTGCCAGCAGGAGGTGGGAGACCCAGTACTTC. Protein: CASRRWETQYF.

The rearrangement uses TRBV7-9 and TRBJ2-7; 10 nucleotides agree with TRBD1. Germline lookup yields CDR1 SEHNR and CDR2 FQNEAQ (reference sequence). The CDR3 length is 15 residues. V shed 4 bases and J 5 bases; nucleotides not matched to a gene: 8. CDR3 sequence reads: CASSSPDRGRDEQYF. In nucleotides, the CDR3 is TGTGCCAGCAGCTCCCCGGACAGGGGGAGGGACGAGCAGTACTTC. The variable domain in full, with the rest retrieved from reference TRBV7-9 and TRBJ2-7, is DTGVSQNPRHKITKRGQNVTFRCDPISEHNRLYWYRQTLGQGPEFLTYFQNEAQLEKSRLLSDRFSAERPKGSFSTLEIQRTEQGDSAMYLCASSSPDRGRDEQYFGPGTRLTVT.

This rearrangement joins TRBV6-4 to TRBJ2-3; 10 nucleotides match TRBD2. This CDR3 has 15 residues. The germline gives CDR1 MRHNA, CDR2 SNTAGT. V dropped 6 bases and J dropped 4; count of bases not matched to a gene: 7. This CDR3 reads CASSPSGSGADTQYF. The CDR3 DNA reads as TGTGCCAGCAGCCCTAGCGGGAGTGGGGCAGATACGCAGTATTTT.

This clone has just one count. The J gene is TRBJ2-1, the V gene TRBV9; D is undetermined. Trimming took 3 bases from V and 6 from J, leaving 16 bases between them. Germline V gives CDR1 SGDLS, CDR2 YYNGEE. This CDR3 has 15 amino acids. The CDR3 DNA reads as TGTGCCAGCAGCGGATCCGGGTCGCTTATCAATGAGCAGTTCTTC. Translated: CASSGSGSLINEQFF.

This clone showed up just once. The chain combines TRBV3-1 (or the pseudogene TRBV3-2) with TRBJ2-1, with 11 bases that match TRBD1. The V segment lost 4 bases and the J segment 6 bases; nucleotides outside the gene matches: 11. In germline, CDR1 is LGHDT, CDR2 YNNKEL (reference sequence). This CDR3 is built from 17 residues. CDR3 region: CASSPGQGDVFFNEQFF. The CDR3 DNA reads as TGTGCCAGCAGCCCGGGACAGGGGGACGTTTTTTTCAATGAGCAGTTCTTC.

Only one count was recorded for this clone. This rearrangement joins TRBV11-2 to TRBJ2-3; D call uncertain. This CDR3 has 16 residues. CDR1 is SGHAT and CDR2 is FQNNGV in the germline V gene. Trimming stripped 5 bases from V and 0 bases from J, with 15 bases between. The CDR3 reads CASSQTEASSTDTQYF. The CDR3 bases are TGTGCCAGCAGCCAGACTGAAGCTTCTAGCACAGATACGCAGTATTTT. The complete variable domain, with remaining parts taken from reference TRBV11-2 and TRBJ2-3, reads EAGVAQSPRYKIIEKRQSVAFWCNPISGHATLYWYQQILGQGPKLLIQFQNNGVVDDSQLPKDRFSAERLKGVDSTLKIQPAKLEDSAVYLCASSQTEASSTDTQYFGPGTRLTVL.

The rearrangement joins TRBV28 to TRBJ1-3; the match to TRBD1 covers 9 bases. The CDR3 runs to 14 residues. Germline V gives CDR1 MDHEN, CDR2 SYDVKM. With 6 bases clipped from V and 4 bases from J, the junction kept 4 bases outside the gene matches. CDR3 amino acids: CASSRGQGGNTIYF. The CDR3, as DNA: TGTGCCAGCAGCCGGGGACAGGGCGGAAACACCATATATTTT.

The chain recombines TRBV6-4 with TRBJ2-7; TRBD2 aligns across 7 bases. Trimming removed 0 bases from V and 2 bases from J; junction bases left unmatched: 1. CDR3 length: 14 amino acids. The germline gives CDR1 MRHNA, CDR2 SNTAGT. The CDR3 region is CASSDSAGAYEQYF. The CDR3 DNA is TGTGCCAGCAGTGACTCGGCGGGGGCCTACGAGCAGTACTTC.

This rearrangement joins TRBV28 to TRBJ2-7, with D possibly TRBD1 on 5 matching bases. Germline V lookup: CDR1 MDHEN, CDR2 SYDVKM. With 6 bases removed from V and 3 bases from J, the gap between germline ends came to 9 bases. The length of the CDR3 is 12 residues. The CDR3 loop is CASRPDSYEQYF. In nucleotides, the CDR3 is TGTGCCAGCAGACCCGACAGCTACGAGCAGTACTTC.

This chain's CDR3 is CASRNRDAVYF. In DNA, the CDR3 is TGTGCCAGCAGGAACAGAGACGCAGTATATTTT. This chain uses TRBV12-3 or TRBV12-4 with TRBJ1-3; D unclear. The germline V and J ends were trimmed by 6 bases and 14 bases, with 14 bases remaining between them. CDR3 length: 11 amino acids.

This clone was counted a few times. This rearrangement joins TRBV3-1 (or the pseudogene TRBV3-2) to TRBJ1-2; D unclear. There are 13 residues in the CDR3. V lost 4 bases, J lost 4 bases, and 10 bases lay in between. CDR1 LGHDT and CDR2 YNNKEL come from the germline V gene (reference sequence). CDR3 amino acids: CASSLSEGYGYTF. The DNA of the CDR3 is TGTGCCAGCAGCCTTTCGGAGGGCTATGGCTACACCTTC.

The CDR3 protein is CASSEVEGGGNQPQHF. CDR3 bases: TGTGCCAGCAGTGAGGTTGAAGGGGGCGGCAATCAGCCCCAGCATTTT. The chain recombines TRBV6-1 with TRBJ1-5; TRBD1 agrees at 7 bases. Germline values: CDR1 MNHNS, CDR2 SASEGT. Unmatched junction bases numbered 7, after V lost 3 bases and J lost 2 bases. The CDR3 has 16 amino acids.